These 14 T cell receptor beta chains share one sample of origin, sequenced in a study of cytomegalovirus exposure and HLA in healthy donors. This PCR relied on a set of 60 Vbeta primers and 13 Jbeta primers. Measured with immunoSEQ multiplex PCR; TCRdb has only the in-frame clones, and not every one. The sample carries 20,000 to 25,000 clones, around 77% recorded once. The sequenced material came from PBMCs. The receptors come from a man in his sixties in good health and CMV-seronegative.

CDR3 loop: CASSLTPGNYGYTF. The CDR3 DNA reads as TGCGCCAGCAGCTTGACTCCGGGTAACTATGGCTACACCTTC. V and J are TRBV5-1 and TRBJ1-2; D is uncertain. Germline V gene data show CDR1 as SGHRS and CDR2 as YFSETQ. V lost 1 base and J 1 base, leaving 8 bases between the germline ends. This CDR3 region has 14 residues.

This chain joins TRBV6-6 and TRBJ2-3; the D gene is possibly TRBD2 (5 bases). Germline CDR1 reads MNHNY; CDR2 reads SVGAGI (reference sequence). The CDR3 runs to 15 residues. The V gene lost 5 bases and the J gene lost 3 bases, with 15 bases spanning the gap. The CDR3 loop reads CASSGETRRTDTQYF. In DNA, the CDR3 is TGTGCCAGCAGTGGCGAAACGAGGAGGACAGATACGCAGTATTTT.

For the CDR3, the DNA is TGTGCCAGCAGCCCCCAGGGCGGCCGACAAGAGACCCAGTACTTC. This gives the protein CASSPQGGRQETQYF. J is TRBJ2-5 and V is TRBV7-6; tentative D call: TRBD1 (5 bases). This CDR3 has 15 residues. Germline-derived CDR1 and CDR2 are SGHVS and FNYEAQ. Trimming cost V 5 bases and J 2 bases, with 15 bases left between them.

V is TRBV4-1 and J is TRBJ2-3; TRBD2 aligns across 8 bases. This CDR3 region has 16 residues. V was clipped by 1 base and J by 3 bases; unmatched bases: 6. Germline V gene lookup returns CDR1 MGHRA and CDR2 YSYEKL. The CDR3, as DNA: TGCGCCAGCAGCCAAGTTGGGACTAGGAAAACAGATACGCAGTATTTT. As protein: CASSQVGTRKTDTQYF.

The rearrangement joins TRBV7-8 to TRBJ2-7, with 7 positions matching TRBD2. Germline V gives CDR1 SGHVS, CDR2 FQNEAQ. CDR3 size: 16 residues. With 1 base clipped from V and 3 bases from J, the junction kept 9 bases outside the gene matches. The CDR3 region is CASSLGPWGGSYEQYF. The DNA of the CDR3 is TGTGCCAGCAGCTTAGGCCCCTGGGGCGGGAGCTACGAGCAGTACTTC.

The J gene is TRBJ2-1, the V gene TRBV11-1, with 8 bases that match TRBD2. CDR3 length equals 12 residues. V shed 5 bases and J 13 bases; nucleotides not matched to a gene: 7. Germline CDR1 reads SGHAT; CDR2 reads FQDESV (reference sequence). The CDR3 here is CASSPDSGNQFF. The CDR3 DNA sequence: TGTGCCAGCAGCCCAGATAGCGGGAACCAGTTCTTC.

V and J are TRBV4-3 and TRBJ2-2; 14 nucleotides match TRBD2. The V segment lost 4 bases and the J segment 3 bases; nucleotides outside the gene matches: 4. The V gene's germline CDR1 is LGHNA and CDR2 YSLEER. This CDR3 is built from 17 residues. The CDR3: CASSPVTSGRDTGELFF. CDR3 coding DNA: TGCGCCAGCAGCCCAGTGACTAGCGGGAGGGACACCGGGGAGCTGTTTTTT.

The chain combines TRBV7-3 with TRBJ2-5; 8 bases fit TRBD2. The J call may be wrong; the DNA end is better matched by TRBJ2-7. Looked up from germline, CDR1 is SGHTA and CDR2 is FQGTGA. CDR3 length: 15 residues. The CDR3 bases are TGTGCCAGCAGCTTAGGCGGGGGGAACTCCTACGAGCAGTACTTC. It specifies CASSLGGGNSYEQYF.

Remarks on this clone: The germline gene is not matched at one end of the junction; a read error may be the cause. The genes are TRBV5-1 and TRBJ2-1; TRBD2 matches 12 bases. This CDR3 has 23 amino acids. Germline CDR1 SGHRS, CDR2 YFSETQ. In DNA form, the CDR3 reads TGCGCCAGCAGCTTGTTAAGCTCTTATTACGCTAGCGGGAGGGCCATCTCCGACAATGAGCAGTTCTTC. Its translation: CASSLLSSYYASGRAISDNEQFF.

This chain connects TRBV18 to TRBJ1-2, with TRBD1 as a possible D gene (5 bases). Germline CDR1 KGHSH, CDR2 LQKENI. Between the trimmed V and J ends, which lost 2 bases and 8 bases, there was a span of 12 bases. The CDR3 runs to 13 residues. The DNA for the CDR3 is TGTGCCAGCTCACCAGGAGGGGTTGGGGGCTACACCTTC. Its protein is CASSPGGVGGYTF.

The V gene is TRBV4-1, the J gene TRBJ2-2; D remains unclear. Looked up from germline, CDR1 is MGHRA and CDR2 is YSYEKL. Trimming took 3 bases from V and 2 from J, leaving 16 bases between them. This CDR3 contains 17 residues. In DNA form, the CDR3 reads TGCGCCAGCAGCCAGTTAGACATGGGCTTCAACACCGGGGAGCTGTTTTTT. It encodes CASSQLDMGFNTGELFF.

Remarks on this clone: The junction and the germline gene differ at one end; a read error may be behind it. For the CDR3, the DNA is TGTTCCAGCAGCTGGACAGGGACTGAAGCTTTCTTT. This codes for CSSSWTGTEAFF. The V call is TRBV7-9, the J call TRBJ1-1; 8 nucleotides line up with TRBD1. The CDR3 is made up of 12 amino acids. CDR1 SEHNR and CDR2 FQNEAQ come from the germline V gene (reference sequence).

The chain joins TRBV6-1 to TRBJ1-4; D is possibly TRBD1 (5 bases). Deletions cut 3 bases from V and 0 bases from J, with 11 bases between. The germline gives CDR1 MNHNS, CDR2 SASEGT. The CDR3 totals 16 residues. This CDR3 reads CASSDGQFTTNEKLFF. The CDR3 nucleotides read TGTGCCAGCAGTGACGGACAATTTACAACTAATGAAAAACTGTTTTTT.

The chain recombines TRBV7-9 with TRBJ1-5; D unclear. Germline CDR1 is SEHNR and CDR2 is FQNEAQ (reference sequence). The CDR3 has 16 residues. V lost 4 bases and J 3 bases, leaving 16 bases between the germline ends. CDR3 protein: CASSSDQTKINQPQHF. The DNA of the CDR3 is TGTGCCAGCAGCTCCGACCAGACAAAGATCAATCAGCCCCAGCATTTT.